The 14 T cell receptor beta chains presented below share a single source sample, sequenced in a study of T cells in Graves' hyperthyroidism and ophthalmopathy. Researchers amplified the TCR beta CDR3 regions from RNA transcripts. RT-PCR in the first round (using the HTBI primer set) targeted the TCR CDR3. One entry per CDR3 protein, called by TCRdb with MiXCR from the multiplex PCR reads. The sample holds hundreds of thousands of distinct CDR3 sequences; roughly 15% are singletons and the top ten take roughly 19%. Sequencing was performed on blood. Receptor source: an older woman with Graves' ophthalmopathy.

This clonotype showed up many times. The rearrangement joins TRBV12-5 to TRBJ1-2; D not certain. With 4 bases removed from V and 8 bases from J, the gap between germline ends came to 17 bases. This CDR3 comprises 14 residues. CDR1 and CDR2 from the germline V gene are LGHNT and FRNRAP. The CDR3 reads CASGSGPTTGGYTF. In DNA form, the CDR3 reads TGTGCTAGTGGTTCCGGACCGACAACGGGGGGCTACACCTTC.

This clonotype was seen repeatedly, ten times or more. The chain couples TRBV28 to TRBJ1-5; D gene uncertain. V was clipped by 5 bases and J by 0 bases, with 5 bases between them. The CDR3 covers 13 residues. The germline CDR1 and CDR2 sequences are MDHEN and SYDVKM. The CDR3 nucleotides read TGTGCCAGCAGTCAGAATAGCAATCAGCCCCAGCATTTT. Translated, it gives CASSQNSNQPQHF.

Ten or more counts support this clonotype. The V call is TRBV2, the J call TRBJ2-3, with TRBD2 identical over 8 bases. The CDR3 covers 17 residues. With 6 bases clipped from V and 4 bases from J, the junction kept 15 bases outside the gene matches. Germline V gives CDR1 SNHLY, CDR2 FYNNEI. The CDR3 bases are TGTGCCAGCAGGAGGGCGGGGGGACGCAACCTGCCAGATACGCAGTATTTT. Residues: CASRRAGGRNLPDTQYF.

The chain is built from TRBV12-3 or TRBV12-4 and TRBJ2-2; no clear D. Trimming cost V 6 bases and J 2 bases, with 16 bases left between them. This CDR3 comprises 16 residues. CDR3 in DNA: TGTGCCAGCAGCGAGCGTTTGCCGATAAACACCGGGGAGCTGTTTTTT. This codes for CASSERLPINTGELFF.

Ten or more counts support this clonotype. This chain links TRBV30 with TRBJ1-1, with D perhaps matching TRBD1 (5 bases). Trimming removed 5 bases at V and 0 bases at J, with 10 bases between. Germline CDR1 reads GTSNPN; CDR2 reads SVGIG (reference sequence). The CDR3 has 13 residues. CDR3: CAWGGVMNTEAFF. The CDR3 DNA sequence: TGTGCCTGGGGGGGGGTAATGAACACTGAAGCTTTCTTT.

This clonotype was seen ten or more times. The chain recombines TRBV12-3 or TRBV12-4 with TRBJ1-2; tentatively, D is TRBD1 (5 bases). The CDR3 totals 15 residues. V lost 4 bases and J 8 bases, leaving 20 bases between the germline ends. The CDR3: CASSSTAHMAVGYTF. The DNA of the CDR3 is TGTGCCAGCAGTTCGACAGCCCATATGGCTGTAGGCTACACCTTC.

This clonotype was seen at least ten times. V gene TRBV28 combines with J gene TRBJ2-7; the match to TRBD1 covers 8 bases. V lost 3 bases, J lost 6 bases, and 1 base stayed unmatched. Germline-derived CDR1 and CDR2 are MDHEN and SYDVKM. This CDR3 contains 12 residues. The CDR3 DNA sequence: TGTGCCAGCAGTTTTGGGACAGGCGAGCAGTACTTC. Its translation: CASSFGTGEQYF.

This clonotype was observed many times. V gene TRBV7-2 combines with J gene TRBJ1-1; possibly TRBD1 for D (5 bases). The V gene's germline CDR1 is SGHTA and CDR2 FQGNSA. Trimming took 5 bases from V and 1 from J, leaving 14 bases between them. The CDR3 sequence is 15 residues long. CDR3 loop: CASSPDSNPNTEAFF. CDR3 DNA: TGTGCCAGCAGCCCCGACAGCAACCCGAACACTGAAGCTTTCTTT. The variable domain in full, completed from reference TRBV7-2 and TRBJ1-1, reads GAGVSQSPSNKVTEKGKDVELRCDPISGHTALYWYRQSLGQGLEFLIYFQGNSAPDKSGLPSDRFSAERTGGSVSTLTIQRTQQEDSAVYLCASSPDSNPNTEAFFGQGTRLTVV.

This clonotype was counted many times. CDR3 DNA sequence: TGTGCCAGCAGTTTATGGGGGTGGGGCTACACCTTC. Protein product: CASSLWGWGYTF. This chain connects TRBV28 to TRBJ1-2; D gene unclear. The CDR3 runs to 12 residues. V dropped 0 bases and J dropped 8 bases, with 7 bases sitting between them. In germline, CDR1 is MDHEN, CDR2 SYDVKM.

This chain links TRBV24-1 with TRBJ2-6, with D uncertain. The ends were cut back, 3 bases at V and 0 bases at J, with 8 bases in the middle. The CDR3 has 16 amino acids. Germline V lookup: CDR1 KGHDR, CDR2 SFDVKD. For the CDR3, the DNA is TGTGCCACCAGTGATCCAGGTTCCTCTGGGGCCAACGTCCTGACTTTC. This codes for CATSDPGSSGANVLTF.

This clonotype was recorded many times. The chain carries TRBV7-2 and TRBJ2-3; unclear D gene. V was clipped by 7 bases and J by 4 bases, with 12 bases between them. The germline V gene has CDR1 SGHTA and CDR2 FQGNSA. The CDR3 consists of 13 residues. CDR3 sequence: CASILIGPDTQYF. The DNA for the CDR3 is TGTGCCAGCATTCTAATTGGACCAGATACGCAGTATTTT.

This clonotype was counted only a few times. The rearrangement joins TRBV16 to TRBJ2-1; TRBD2 agrees at 8 bases. CDR3 length equals 15 residues. Germline CDR1 and CDR2: KGHSY and FQNENV. V gave up 4 bases and J gave up 3 bases; unmatched junction bases: 5. CDR3 sequence reads: CASSPLRGDYNEQFF. CDR3 coding DNA: TGTGCCAGCAGCCCTCTGCGGGGGGACTACAATGAGCAGTTCTTC.

This clonotype has only a few counts. Because it lacks the conserved phenylalanine or tryptophan at the end, this CDR3 is likely a read error. This CDR3 reads CASSPSGMGTDTQYS. The CDR3 coding sequence is TGTGCCAGCAGCCCTAGCGGGATGGGCACAGATACGCAGTATTCT. J is TRBJ2-3 and V is TRBV2; 9 bases match TRBD2. V lost 6 bases and J lost 1; bases outside the gene matches: 5. Germline V gene sequence: CDR1 SNHLY, CDR2 FYNNEI. This CDR3 has 15 amino acids.

In its sample, this clonotype was seen many times. The J gene is TRBJ2-1, the V gene TRBV11-2; TRBD1 or TRBD2 may be the D gene (5 bases each). CDR3 length: 16 residues. V shed 1 base and J shed 9 bases, with 19 bases lying between them. Germline-derived CDR1 and CDR2 are SGHAT and FQNNGV. The CDR3 region is CASSLVPGLAGSEQFF. CDR3 sequence (DNA): TGTGCCAGCAGCTTAGTTCCGGGGCTAGCAGGTAGTGAGCAGTTCTTC.